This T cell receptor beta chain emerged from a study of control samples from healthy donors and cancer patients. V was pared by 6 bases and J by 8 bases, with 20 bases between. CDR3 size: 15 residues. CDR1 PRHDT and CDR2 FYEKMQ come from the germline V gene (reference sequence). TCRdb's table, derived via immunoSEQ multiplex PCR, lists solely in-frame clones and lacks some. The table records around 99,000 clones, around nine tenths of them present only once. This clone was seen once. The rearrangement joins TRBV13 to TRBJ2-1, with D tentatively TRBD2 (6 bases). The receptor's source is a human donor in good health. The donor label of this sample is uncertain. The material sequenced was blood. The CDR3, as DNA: TGTGCCAGCAGTTACCGAGGAGGGAGTAGGTATGAGCAGTTCTTC. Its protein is CASSYRGGSRYEQFF. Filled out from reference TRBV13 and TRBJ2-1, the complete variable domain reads AAGVIQSPRHLIKEKRETATLKCYPIPRHDTVYWYQQGPGQDPQFLISFYEKMQSDKGSIPDRFSAQQFSDYHSELNMSSLELGDSALYFCASSYRGGSRYEQFFGPGTRLTVL.